Listed here is a single T cell receptor (beta chain). Its antigen is unidentified. These data are taken from a study of T cells in localized non-small cell lung cancer. The study's findings and limits: Heterogeneity is still possible, as just one tumor region was sequenced. Greater T cell density in blood accompanied longer overall survival. Median approximately 50 top-100 tumor clones were shared with paired adjacent lung. Adjacent uninvolved lung had the highest clonality, suggesting focused antigen responses.

Clones were read by immunoSEQ multiplex PCR, and TCRdb kept only the in-frame ones, dropping some. There are about 48,000 clones in the sample; 77% occur only once, and around 16% lies in the top ten. From germline, CDR1 is LNHDA and CDR2 SQIVND (reference sequence). V lost 5 bases and J lost 4, with 21 bases in between. The CDR3 runs 17 residues. The receptor's source is a man aged 40 to 69 with stage I squamous cell lung carcinoma. The gene calls are TRBV19 and TRBJ1-3; the D is unclear. This material consisted of peripheral blood, taken before any cancer treatment. CDR3 nucleotide sequence: TGTGCCAGTAGTCCTCTTCTACCGGACGTTACGGGAAACACCATATATTTT. It codes for CASSPLLPDVTGNTIYF. The full variable domain, completed using reference TRBV19 and TRBJ1-3, is DGGITQSPKYLFRKEGQNVTLSCEQNLNHDAMYWYRQDPGQGLRLIYYSQIVNDFQKGDIAEGYSVSREKKESFPLTVTSAQKNPTAFYLCASSPLLPDVTGNTIYFGEGSWLTVV.